The clone carrying this TCR beta chain has at least ten counts. Its matching antigen is unknown. The entry originates in a study of identical twins. Regarding the study as a whole: Out-of-frame alpha sequences common to twins exhibited a surplus of low generation probability. Cord blood's abundant beta clonotypes had fewer insertions, unlike memory repertoires.

V trimming: 3 bases; J trimming: 3 bases; junction bases outside the gene matches: 11. The CDR3 covers 19 residues. Germline CDR1 reads DFQATT; CDR2 reads SNEGSKA (reference sequence). Donors uniformly comprised healthy Caucasians. Addition of a universal primer site occurred through template switching, and cDNA carried unique molecular identifiers. TCRdb re-called the 5' RACE reads with MiXCR, one entry per CDR3 protein. The sample carries hundreds of thousands of distinct CDR3 sequences, 6% to 6.5% recorded once. This receptor was taken from a man between 18 and 29 years old in good health. The chain recombines TRBV20-1 with TRBJ2-1; 16 bases match TRBD2. The sequencing input was naive T cells sorted from blood. The CDR3 region is CSARKPGLAGGPFYNEQFF. The CDR3 region has the DNA TGCAGTGCTAGGAAACCGGGACTAGCGGGAGGGCCTTTCTACAATGAGCAGTTCTTC.